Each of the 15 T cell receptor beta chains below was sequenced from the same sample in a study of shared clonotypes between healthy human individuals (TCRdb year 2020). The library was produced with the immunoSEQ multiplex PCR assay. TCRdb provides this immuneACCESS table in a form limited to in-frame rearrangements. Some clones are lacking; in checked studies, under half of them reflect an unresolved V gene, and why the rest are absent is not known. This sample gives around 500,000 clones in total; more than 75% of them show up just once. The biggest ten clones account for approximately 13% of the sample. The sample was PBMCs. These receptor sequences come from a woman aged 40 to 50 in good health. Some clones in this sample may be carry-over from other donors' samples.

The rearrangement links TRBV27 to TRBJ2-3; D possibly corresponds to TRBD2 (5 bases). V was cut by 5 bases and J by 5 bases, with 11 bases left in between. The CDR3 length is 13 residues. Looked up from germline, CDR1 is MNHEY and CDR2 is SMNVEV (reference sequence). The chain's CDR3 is CASSPPGLDTQYF. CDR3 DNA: TGTGCCAGCAGTCCCCCGGGATTAGATACGCAGTATTTT.

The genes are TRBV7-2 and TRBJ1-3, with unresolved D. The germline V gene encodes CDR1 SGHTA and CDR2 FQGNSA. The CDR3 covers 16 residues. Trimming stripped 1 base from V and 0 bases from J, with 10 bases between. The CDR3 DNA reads TGTGCCAGCAGCTTAGTGGCGGCGGGCTCTGGAAACACCATATATTTT. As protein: CASSLVAAGSGNTIYF.

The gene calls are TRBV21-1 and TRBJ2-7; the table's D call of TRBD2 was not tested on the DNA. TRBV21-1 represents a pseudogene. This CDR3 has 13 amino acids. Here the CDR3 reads CARERDPWYEQYF. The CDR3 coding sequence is TGTGCCAGAGAGCGGGACCCCTGGTACGAGCAGTACTTC.

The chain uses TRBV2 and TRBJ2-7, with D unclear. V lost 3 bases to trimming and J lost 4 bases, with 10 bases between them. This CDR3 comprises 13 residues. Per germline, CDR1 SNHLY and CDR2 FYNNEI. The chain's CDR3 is CASSEYVKYEQYF. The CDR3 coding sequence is TGTGCCAGCAGTGAGTACGTGAAATACGAGCAGTACTTC.

The CDR3 DNA sequence: TGTGCCAGCAGCTTGATCCGTCTAGTGAGCACCGGGGAGCTGTTTTTT. Its protein product is CASSLIRLVSTGELFF. The genes are TRBV7-2 and TRBJ2-2, with D unclear. With 3 bases removed from V and 4 bases from J, the gap between germline ends came to 15 bases. This CDR3 is built from 16 residues. CDR1 and CDR2 (germline): SGHTA, FQGNSA.

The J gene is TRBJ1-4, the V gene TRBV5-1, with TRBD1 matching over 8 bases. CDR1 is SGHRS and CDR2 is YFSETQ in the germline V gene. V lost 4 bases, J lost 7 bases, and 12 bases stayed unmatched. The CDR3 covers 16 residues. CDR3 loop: CASSTFGQGGGEKLFF. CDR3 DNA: TGCGCCAGCAGCACGTTCGGACAGGGAGGAGGTGAAAAACTGTTTTTT.

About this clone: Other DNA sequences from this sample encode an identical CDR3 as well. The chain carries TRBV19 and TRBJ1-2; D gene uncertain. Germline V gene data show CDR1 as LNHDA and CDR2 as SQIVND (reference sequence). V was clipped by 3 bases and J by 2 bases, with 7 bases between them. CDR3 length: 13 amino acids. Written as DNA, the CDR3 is TGTGCCAGTAGTATTGGCAGCAACTATGGCTACACCTTC. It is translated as CASSIGSNYGYTF.

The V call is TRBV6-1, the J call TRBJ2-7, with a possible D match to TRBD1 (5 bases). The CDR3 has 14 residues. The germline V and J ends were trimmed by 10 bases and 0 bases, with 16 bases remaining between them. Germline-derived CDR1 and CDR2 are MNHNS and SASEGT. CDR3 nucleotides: TGTGCCACCTACGACAGAGACACCTCCTACGAGCAGTACTTC. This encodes CATYDRDTSYEQYF.

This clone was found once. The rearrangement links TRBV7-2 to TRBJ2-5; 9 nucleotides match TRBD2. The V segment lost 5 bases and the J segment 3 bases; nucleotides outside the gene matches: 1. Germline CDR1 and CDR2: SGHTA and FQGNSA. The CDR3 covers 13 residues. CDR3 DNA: TGTGCCAGCAGCCCTAGCGGGAAAGAGACCCAGTACTTC. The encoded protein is CASSPSGKETQYF.

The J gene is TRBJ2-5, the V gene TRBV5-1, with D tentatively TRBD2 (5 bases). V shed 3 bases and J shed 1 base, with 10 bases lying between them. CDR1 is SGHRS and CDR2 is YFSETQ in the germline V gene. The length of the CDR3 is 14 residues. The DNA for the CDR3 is TGCGCCAGCAGCTCTAAACTAGGCCAAGAGACCCAGTACTTC. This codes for CASSSKLGQETQYF.

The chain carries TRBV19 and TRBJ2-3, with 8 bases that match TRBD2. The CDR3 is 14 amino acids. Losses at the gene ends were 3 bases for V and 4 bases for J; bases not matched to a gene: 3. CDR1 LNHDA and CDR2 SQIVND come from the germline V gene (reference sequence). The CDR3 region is CASSISGSPDTQYF. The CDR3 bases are TGTGCCAGTAGTATCAGCGGGAGTCCAGATACGCAGTATTTT. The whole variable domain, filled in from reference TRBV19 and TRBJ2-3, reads DGGITQSPKYLFRKEGQNVTLSCEQNLNHDAMYWYRQDPGQGLRLIYYSQIVNDFQKGDIAEGYSVSREKKESFPLTVTSAQKNPTAFYLCASSISGSPDTQYFGPGTRLTVL.

This CDR3 is CASSFLTSNYGYTF. In DNA form, the CDR3 reads TGTGCCAGCAGCTTCCTAACGTCTAACTATGGCTACACCTTC. The chain combines TRBV7-9 with TRBJ1-2; D is ambiguous. Germline-derived CDR1 and CDR2 are SEHNR and FQNEAQ (reference sequence). This CDR3 is built from 14 residues. V shed 3 bases and J shed 0 bases, with 8 bases lying between them.

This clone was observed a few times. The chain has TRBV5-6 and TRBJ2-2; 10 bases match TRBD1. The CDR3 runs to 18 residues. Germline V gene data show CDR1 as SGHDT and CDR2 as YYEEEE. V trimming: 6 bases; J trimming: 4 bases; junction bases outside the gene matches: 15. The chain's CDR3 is CASIRRQGALLGTGELFF. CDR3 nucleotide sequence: TGTGCCAGCATCCGCCGACAGGGGGCCCTTCTAGGCACCGGGGAGCTGTTTTTT.

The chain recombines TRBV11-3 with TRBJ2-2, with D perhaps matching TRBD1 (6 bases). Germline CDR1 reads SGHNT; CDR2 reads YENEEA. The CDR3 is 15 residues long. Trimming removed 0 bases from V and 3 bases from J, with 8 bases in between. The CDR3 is CASSLERGYTGELFF. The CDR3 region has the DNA TGTGCCAGCAGCTTAGAGAGGGGGTACACCGGGGAGCTGTTTTTT.

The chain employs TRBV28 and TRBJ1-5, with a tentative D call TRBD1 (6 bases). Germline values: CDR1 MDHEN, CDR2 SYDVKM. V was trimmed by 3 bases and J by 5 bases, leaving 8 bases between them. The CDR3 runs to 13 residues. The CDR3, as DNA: TGTGCCAGCAGTTTCAGGGGAGATCAGCCCCAGCATTTT. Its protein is CASSFRGDQPQHF. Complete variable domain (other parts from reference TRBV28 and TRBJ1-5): DVKVTQSSRYLVKRTGEKVFLECVQDMDHENMFWYRQDPGLGLRLIYFSYDVKMKEKGDIPEGYSVSREKKERFSLILESASTNQTSMYLCASSFRGDQPQHFGDGTRLSIL.